The rows below give T cell receptor beta chains drawn from one sample of a study of T cell repertoires in cytomegalovirus infection. MiXCR, applied by TCRdb to the reads, yields one record per CDR3 protein. The table includes a few hundred thousand distinct CDR3 sequences, roughly 15% detected once. Sequencing was performed on PBMCs. These receptors all stem from a human donor in good health (CMV status not recorded). Some clones in this sample may be carry-over from other donors' samples. CDR3s include the opening cysteine and the closing phenylalanine or tryptophan. D genes are given only for firm matches. A row's size may be missing; if present it is once, few, many or a size class.

j_call v_call clone_size d_call cdr3_aa cdr3_nt
TRBJ2-1 TRBV7-9 few TRBD2 CASSLGTSGRPVNEQFF TGTGCCAGCAGCCTTGGGACTAGCGGGAGGCCGGTCAATGAGCAGTTCTTC
TRBJ2-3 TRBV20-1 NA TRBD2 CSASLTSGGGDTQYF TGCAGTGCTAGCTTGACTAGCGGGGGGGGAGATACGCAGTATTTT
TRBJ2-7 TRBV5-5 many NA CASSLRDGYYEQYF TGTGCCAGCAGCCTCCGGGACGGCTACTACGAGCAGTACTTC
TRBJ2-5 TRBV28 NA NA CASSLLGQPETQYF TGTGCCAGCAGTTTACTCGGACAGCCAGAGACCCAGTACTTC
TRBJ2-1 TRBV3-1 many NA CASSQGRGSRNEQFF TGTGCCAGCAGCCAAGGACGAGGCTCACGTAATGAGCAGTTCTTC
TRBJ2-5 TRBV28 many TRBD1 CASSSRTGAQETQYF TGTGCCAGCAGTTCAAGGACAGGAGCTCAAGAGACCCAGTACTTC
TRBJ2-5 TRBV19 many TRBD1 CASTDRGVSETQYF TGTGCCAGTACCGACAGGGGAGTTTCCGAGACCCAGTACTTC
TRBJ1-1 TRBV28 NA TRBD1 CASTFGTGGTEAFF TGTGCCAGCACCTTCGGGACAGGGGGCACTGAAGCTTTCTTT
TRBJ2-4 TRBV7-2 many NA CASSFRGGTPLAKNIQYF TGTGCCAGCAGCTTTAGGGGGGGGACTCCGCTAGCCAAAAACATTCAGTACTTC
TRBJ1-1 TRBV28 many NA CASSLIDRNTEAFF TGTGCCAGCAGTCTTATCGACAGGAACACTGAAGCTTTCTTT
TRBJ1-6 TRBV29-1 NA NA CSVGERDNSPLHF TGCAGCGTCGGGGAGAGGGATAATTCACCCCTCCACTTT
TRBJ2-7 TRBV25-1 NA NA CASSGSRGVDEQYF TGTGCCAGCAGTGGCTCGAGGGGGGTCGACGAGCAGTACTTC
TRBJ1-1 TRBV28 many NA CASRGTGANTEAFF TGTGCCAGCAGGGGGACGGGGGCGAACACTGAAGCTTTCTTT